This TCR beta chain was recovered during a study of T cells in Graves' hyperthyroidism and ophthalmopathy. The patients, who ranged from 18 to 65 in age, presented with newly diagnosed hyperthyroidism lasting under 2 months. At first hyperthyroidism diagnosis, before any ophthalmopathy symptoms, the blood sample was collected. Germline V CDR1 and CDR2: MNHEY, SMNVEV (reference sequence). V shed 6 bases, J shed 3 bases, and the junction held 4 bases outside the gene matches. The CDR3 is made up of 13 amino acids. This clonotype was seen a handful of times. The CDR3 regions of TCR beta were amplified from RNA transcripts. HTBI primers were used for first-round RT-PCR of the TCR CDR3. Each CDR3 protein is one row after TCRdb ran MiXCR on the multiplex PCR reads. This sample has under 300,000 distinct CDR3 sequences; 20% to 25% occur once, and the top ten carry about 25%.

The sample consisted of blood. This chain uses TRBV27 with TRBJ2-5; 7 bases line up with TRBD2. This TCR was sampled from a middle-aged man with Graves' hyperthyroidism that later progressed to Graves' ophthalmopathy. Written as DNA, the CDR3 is TGTGCCAGCAGGGACCGGGAGGAAGAGACCCAGTACTTC. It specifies CASRDREEETQYF.